This record covers a single TCR beta chain. Its specificity is not known. This entry comes from a study of OX40 agonist ivuxolimab in advanced cancers. Study-wide background: Age averaged around 58 years (range roughly 20 to 90), and about 86% were male.

Whole-study findings and limits: Clonal expansion was seen in CD4+ and CD8+ blood T cells by week 6 at 0.1 to 3.0 mg/kg.

The germline CDR1 and CDR2 sequences are KGHSH and LQKENI. The CDR3 extends over 14 amino acids. Trimming pared 0 bases from V and 3 bases from J, leaving 8 bases between. The method was immunoSEQ multiplex PCR; TCRdb's version includes in-frame clones alone and lacks a portion of them. The sample records about 130,000 clones, 85% to 95% being singletons. Blood got drawn at baseline, again on cycle 4 day 1, and then on cycle 7 day 1. The receptor's source is an adult with an advanced solid tumor such as melanoma, head and neck, liver or kidney cancer. Material: CD4+ or CD8+ T cells sorted from blood, obtained in a trial of the OX40 agonist ivuxolimab. The chain joins TRBV18 to TRBJ1-1; no definite D call. CDR3 coding DNA: TGTGCCAGCTCACCACCTACGGTTGACACTGAAGCTTTCTTT. Translated: CASSPPTVDTEAFF. The entire variable domain, with the rest obtained from reference TRBV18 and TRBJ1-1, is as follows: NAGVMQNPRHLVRRRGQEARLRCSPMKGHSHVYWYRQLPEEGLKFMVYLQKENIIDESGMPKERFSAEFPKEGPSILRIQQVVRGDSAAYFCASSPPTVDTEAFFGQGTRLTVV.